This T cell receptor (beta chain) is from a study of cytotoxic CD8 clonotypes in ibrutinib-treated CLL. Study details: Response material was collected after a median around 12 months of treatment, range 6 to 36. Whole-study findings and limits: Clonality was elevated at ibrutinib response and had returned toward baseline at progression. Patients showed higher baseline clonality than age-matched healthy donors, and it tracked circulating CD8+ T-cell counts.

Worth noting for this clone: Its antigen is not identified.

Clones were sequenced by immunoSEQ multiplex PCR, and TCRdb holds only the in-frame ones, with some missing. Here the sample spans approximately 200,000 clones, over 55% being singletons. This sequence was found in a human donor with chronic lymphocytic leukemia. This specimen consisted of PBMCs, obtained after 24 months of ibrutinib treatment.

CDR3 nucleotides: TGTGCCATCAGTGAGTCAAGGACAGGGGAAGGTTACGAGCAGTACTTC. Translation gives CAISESRTGEGYEQYF. This rearrangement joins TRBV10-3 to TRBJ2-7, with 9 bases matching TRBD1. After removal of 0 bases from V and 4 bases from J, the junction contained 7 bases not matched to a gene. This CDR3 contains 16 residues. Germline V gene sequence: CDR1 ENHRY, CDR2 SYGVKD.